Listed here is a single T cell receptor (beta chain). Its specificity is unknown. No conserved phenylalanine or tryptophan ends this CDR3, so it is likely a read error. The data are from a study of identical twins. Healthy Caucasians, and only they, were the donors. Study-wide results and caveats: Out-of-frame sharing of TCR alpha in monozygotic twins was underestimated by models. Out-of-frame alpha sequences shared between twins exhibited an excess of low generation probability.

Template switching supplied a universal primer site; unique molecular identifiers were carried on the cDNA. TCRdb re-analysed the 5' RACE reads in MiXCR, keeping a single row per CDR3 protein. The table has roughly 290,000 distinct CDR3 sequences, just under 9.5% seen once. V shed 3 bases and J shed 5 bases, with 15 bases lying between them. The CDR3 covers 15 residues. CDR1 is SGHVS and CDR2 is FNYEAQ in the germline V gene. These data also formed part of another study, on yellow fever vaccine responses in identical twins.

Sequenced material: CD8+ T cells sorted from blood. The rearrangement uses TRBV7-6 and TRBJ2-3; maybe TRBD2 (5 bases). This TCR was recovered from a woman aged 18 to 35 in good health. CDR3 amino acids: CASSLRTRAVDTQYL. CDR3 bases: TGTGCCAGCAGCTTGCGGACTCGTGCGGTAGATACGCAGTATCTT.